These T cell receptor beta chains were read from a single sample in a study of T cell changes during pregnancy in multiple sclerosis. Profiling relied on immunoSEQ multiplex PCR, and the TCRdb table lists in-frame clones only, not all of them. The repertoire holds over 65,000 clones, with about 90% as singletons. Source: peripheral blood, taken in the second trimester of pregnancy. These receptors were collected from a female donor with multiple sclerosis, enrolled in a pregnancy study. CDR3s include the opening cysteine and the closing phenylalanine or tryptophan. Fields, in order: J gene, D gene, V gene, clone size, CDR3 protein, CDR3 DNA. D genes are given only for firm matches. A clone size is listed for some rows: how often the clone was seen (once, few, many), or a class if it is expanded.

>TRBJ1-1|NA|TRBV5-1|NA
CASTLAGYAEAFF
TGCGCCAGCACCTTGGCGGGGTACGCTGAAGCTTTCTTT
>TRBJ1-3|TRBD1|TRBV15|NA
CATGQGDSGNTIYF
TGTGCCACCGGACAGGGCGACTCTGGAAACACCATATATTTT
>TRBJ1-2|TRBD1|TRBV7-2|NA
CASSLDRGADGYTF
TGTGCCAGCAGCTTAGACAGGGGGGCCGATGGCTACACCTTC
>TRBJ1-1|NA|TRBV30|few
CAWSGQEDTEAFF
TGTGCCTGGAGTGGGCAGGAGGACACTGAAGCTTTCTTT
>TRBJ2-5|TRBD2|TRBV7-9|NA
CASSPGTSGQYQETQYF
TGTGCCAGCAGCCCCGGGACTAGCGGGCAGTACCAAGAGACCCAGTACTTC
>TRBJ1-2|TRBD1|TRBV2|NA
CASSRRQGDFNYGYTF
TGTGCCAGCAGTAGGCGGCAGGGGGATTTTAACTATGGCTACACCTTC
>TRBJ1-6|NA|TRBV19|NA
CATRGQLYSPLHF
TGTGCCACGCGAGGACAGCTTTATTCACCCCTCCACTTT
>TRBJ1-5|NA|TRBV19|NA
CASSPGFNQPQHF
TGTGCCAGTAGCCCCGGGTTTAATCAGCCCCAGCATTTT
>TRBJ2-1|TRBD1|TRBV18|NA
CASSPRGDRGIF
TGTGCCAGCTCACCTCGCGGGGACAGGGGGATCTTC
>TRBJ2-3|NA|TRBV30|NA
CAWRTGGTDTQYF
TGTGCCTGGAGGACAGGTGGCACGGATACGCAGTATTTT
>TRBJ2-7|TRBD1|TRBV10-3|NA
CATHRDSPYEQYF
TGTGCCACCCACAGGGACAGCCCCTACGAGCAGTACTTC
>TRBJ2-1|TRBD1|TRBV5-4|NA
CASSGRQGFGLPYNEQFF
TGTGCCAGCAGCGGCCGACAGGGGTTTGGGTTACCCTACAATGAGCAGTTCTTC
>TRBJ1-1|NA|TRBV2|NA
CASRTYSEAFF
TGTGCCAGCAGGACGTACAGTGAAGCTTTCTTT
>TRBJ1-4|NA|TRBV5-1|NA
CASSLATDLTTNEKLFF
TGCGCCAGCAGCTTGGCGACAGACCTTACAACTAATGAAAAACTGTTTTTT
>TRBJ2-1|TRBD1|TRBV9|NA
CASSVEGARDEQFF
TGTGCCAGCAGCGTAGAGGGGGCGCGGGATGAGCAGTTCTTC
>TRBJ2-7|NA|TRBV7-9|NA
CASSLLGRRHSYEQYF
TGTGCCAGCAGCTTATTGGGCAGGCGACACTCCTACGAGCAGTACTTC
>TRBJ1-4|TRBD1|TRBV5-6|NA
CASSLRQGYEKLFF
TGTGCCAGCAGCTTGAGACAGGGATATGAAAAACTGTTTTTT
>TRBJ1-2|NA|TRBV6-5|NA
CASSYEGVQWSAF
TGTGCCAGCAGTTACGAGGGGGTACAGTGGTCTGCCTTC
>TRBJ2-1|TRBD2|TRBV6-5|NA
CASRTTSSNEQFF
TGTGCCAGCAGGACGACTAGCTCCAATGAGCAGTTCTTC
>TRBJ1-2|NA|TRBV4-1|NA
CASSLRIQINYGYTF
TGCGCCAGCAGCCTAAGAATACAGATTAACTATGGCTACACCTTC
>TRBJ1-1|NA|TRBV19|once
CATSLRGTANTEAFF
TGTGCCACGAGCCTGCGCGGGACGGCCAACACTGAAGCTTTCTTT
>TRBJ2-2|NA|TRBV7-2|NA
CASSLERGGTGELFF
TGTGCCAGCAGCTTAGAACGGGGAGGCACCGGGGAGCTGTTTTTT
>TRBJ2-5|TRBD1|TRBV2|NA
CASSARGRGETQYF
TGTGCCAGCAGTGCAAGGGGGCGAGGAGAGACCCAGTACTTC
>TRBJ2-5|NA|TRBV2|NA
CASTYKETQYF
TGTGCCAGCACCTATAAAGAGACCCAGTACTTC
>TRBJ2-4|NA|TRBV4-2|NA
CASSQRHPGTSDIQYF
TGTGCCAGCAGCCAACGCCACCCCGGGACAAGCGACATTCAGTACTTC
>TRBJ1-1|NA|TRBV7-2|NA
CASSLAPPPVDTEAFF
TGTGCCAGCAGCTTAGCACCCCCTCCGGTGGACACTGAAGCTTTCTTT